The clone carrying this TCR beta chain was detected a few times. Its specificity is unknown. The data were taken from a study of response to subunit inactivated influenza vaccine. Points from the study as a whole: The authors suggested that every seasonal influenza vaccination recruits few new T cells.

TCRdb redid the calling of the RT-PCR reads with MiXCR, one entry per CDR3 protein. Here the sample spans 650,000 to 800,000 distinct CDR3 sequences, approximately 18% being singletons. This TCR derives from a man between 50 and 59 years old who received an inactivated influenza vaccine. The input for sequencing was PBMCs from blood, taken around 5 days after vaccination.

The CDR3 protein is CASSQGLAGINEQFF. DNA for the CDR3: TGTGCCAGCAGCCAGGGACTAGCGGGGATTAATGAGCAGTTCTTC. J is TRBJ2-1 and V is TRBV11-3, with 13 positions matching TRBD2. Germline V gene data show CDR1 as SGHNT and CDR2 as YENEEA. The CDR3 has 15 residues. J lost 7 bases, V lost 5 bases, and 5 bases had no gene match.